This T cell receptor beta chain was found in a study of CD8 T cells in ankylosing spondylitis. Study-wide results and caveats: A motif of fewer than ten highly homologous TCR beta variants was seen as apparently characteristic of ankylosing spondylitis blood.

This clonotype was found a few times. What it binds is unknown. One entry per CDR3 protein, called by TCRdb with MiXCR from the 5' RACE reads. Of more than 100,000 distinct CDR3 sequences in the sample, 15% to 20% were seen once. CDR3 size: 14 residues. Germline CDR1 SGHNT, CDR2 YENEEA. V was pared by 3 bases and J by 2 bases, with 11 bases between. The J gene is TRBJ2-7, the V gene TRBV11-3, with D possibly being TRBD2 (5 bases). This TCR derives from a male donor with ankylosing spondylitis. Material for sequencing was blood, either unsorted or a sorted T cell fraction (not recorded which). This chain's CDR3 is CASSLWRKTYEQYF. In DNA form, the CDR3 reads TGTGCCAGCAGCTTGTGGAGGAAAACCTACGAGCAGTACTTC.